The present T cell receptor beta chain was sequenced within a study of CD8 T cells in Susac syndrome. Study-level points and caveats: Around 16 Susac-specific public clones were found in total CD8+ repertoires and five in CD8+ TEMRA repertoires.

It was with random hexamers that roughly 0.45 to 1 ug RNA was reverse transcribed. TCRdb used MiXCR to reprocess the immunoSEQ multiplex PCR reads, holding one entry per CDR3 protein. This table holds approximately 190,000 distinct CDR3 sequences, 85% to 95% found once. TCR beta was sequenced from blood CD8+ and CD4+ T cells. All included Susac syndrome patients satisfied recently defined diagnostic criteria for definite or probable disease. J was trimmed by 3 bases and V by 5 bases; bases with no gene match: 8. The CDR3 consists of 15 residues. A remark on this clonotype: Its antigen is currently unknown.

The origin of this receptor is a human donor with Susac syndrome. Sequenced: CD8+ T cells from PBMCs. V usage is TRBV12-3 or TRBV12-4 and J usage is TRBJ1-1; 8 nucleotides agree with TRBD1. The CDR3 region is CASSGEGQVYTEAFF. The CDR3 coding sequence is TGTGCCAGCAGTGGTGAGGGACAGGTTTACACTGAAGCTTTCTTT.